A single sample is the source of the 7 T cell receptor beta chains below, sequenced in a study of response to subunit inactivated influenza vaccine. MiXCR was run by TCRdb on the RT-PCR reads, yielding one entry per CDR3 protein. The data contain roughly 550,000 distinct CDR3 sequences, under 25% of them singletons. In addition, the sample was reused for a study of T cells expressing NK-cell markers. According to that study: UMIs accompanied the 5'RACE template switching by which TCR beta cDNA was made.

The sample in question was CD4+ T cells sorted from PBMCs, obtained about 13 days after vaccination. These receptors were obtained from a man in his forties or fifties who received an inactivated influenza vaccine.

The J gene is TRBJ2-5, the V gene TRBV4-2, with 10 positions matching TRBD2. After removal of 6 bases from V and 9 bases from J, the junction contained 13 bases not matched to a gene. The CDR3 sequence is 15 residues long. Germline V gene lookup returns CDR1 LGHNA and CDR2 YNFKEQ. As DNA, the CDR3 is TGTGCCAGCAGTCTAGCGGGAGAAGGGAAGAGACCCCAGTACTTC. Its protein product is CASSLAGEGKRPQYF.

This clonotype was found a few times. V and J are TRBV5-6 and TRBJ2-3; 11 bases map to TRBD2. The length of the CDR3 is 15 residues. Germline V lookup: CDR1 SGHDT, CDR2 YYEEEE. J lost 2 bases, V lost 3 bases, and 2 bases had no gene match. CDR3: CASSSGLADTDTQYF. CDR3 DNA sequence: TGTGCCAGCAGCTCGGGACTAGCGGACACAGATACGCAGTATTTT.

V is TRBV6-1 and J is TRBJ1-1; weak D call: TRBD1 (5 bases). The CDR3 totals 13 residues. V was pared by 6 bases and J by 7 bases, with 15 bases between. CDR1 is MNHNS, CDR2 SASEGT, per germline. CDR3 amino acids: CASSERGGGEAFF. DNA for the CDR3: TGTGCCAGCAGCGAACGGGGGGGAGGTGAAGCTTTCTTT.

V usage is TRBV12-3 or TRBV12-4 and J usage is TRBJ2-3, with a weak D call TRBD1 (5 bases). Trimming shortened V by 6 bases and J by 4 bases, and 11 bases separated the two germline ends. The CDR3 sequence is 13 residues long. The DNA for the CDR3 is TGTGCCAGCAGCCCAGGGTTCCCAGATACGCAGTATTTT. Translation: CASSPGFPDTQYF.

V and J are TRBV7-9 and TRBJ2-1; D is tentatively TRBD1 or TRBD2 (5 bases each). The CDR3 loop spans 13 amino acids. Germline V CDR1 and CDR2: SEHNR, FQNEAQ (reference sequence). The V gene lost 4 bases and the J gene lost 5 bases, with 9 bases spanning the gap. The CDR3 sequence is CASSSGPNNEQFF. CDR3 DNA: TGTGCCAGCAGCTCGGGACCTAACAATGAGCAGTTCTTC.

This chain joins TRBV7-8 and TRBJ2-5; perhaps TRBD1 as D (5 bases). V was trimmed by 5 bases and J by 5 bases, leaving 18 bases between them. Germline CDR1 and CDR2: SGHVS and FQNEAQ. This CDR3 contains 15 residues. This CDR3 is CASSIPQGWLETQYF. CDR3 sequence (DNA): TGTGCCAGCAGCATACCCCAGGGATGGCTGGAGACCCAGTACTTC.

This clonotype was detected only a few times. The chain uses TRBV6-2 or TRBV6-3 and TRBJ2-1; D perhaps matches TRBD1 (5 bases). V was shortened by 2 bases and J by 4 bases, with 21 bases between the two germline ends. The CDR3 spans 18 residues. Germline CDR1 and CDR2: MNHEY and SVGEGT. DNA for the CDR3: TGTGCCAGCAGTTACCCTATGACAGTTACCCTGGGATACAATGAGCAGTTCTTC. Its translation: CASSYPMTVTLGYNEQFF.